These T cell receptor beta chains were read from a single sample in a study of cytomegalovirus exposure and HLA in healthy donors. This table comes from immunoSEQ multiplex PCR, and its TCRdb copy is limited to in-frame clones, with some not included. The table shows approximately 140,000 clones, with 55% to 75% occurring only once. The sequencing sample was made of PBMCs. The receptors stem from a woman aged 55-70 years in good health and CMV-seropositive. Each CDR3 is given with its conserved first and last residue. Fields, in order: clone size, J gene, V gene, CDR3 protein. Size is stated for part of the rows, as once, few or many counts, or as a class when the clone is expanded.

clone_size: -
j_call: TRBJ2-1
v_call: TRBV27
cdr3_aa: CASSWGGTSAIYNEQFF

clone_size: -
j_call: TRBJ2-7
v_call: TRBV7-8
cdr3_aa: CASSIDSYEQYF

clone_size: -
j_call: TRBJ2-1
v_call: TRBV5-1
cdr3_aa: CASSLDSSGYNEQFF

clone_size: -
j_call: TRBJ2-5
v_call: TRBV2
cdr3_aa: CASRGGGPRGETQYF

clone_size: -
j_call: TRBJ2-3
v_call: TRBV7-2
cdr3_aa: CASSFVRASGRASTDTQYF

clone_size: -
j_call: TRBJ1-2
v_call: TRBV6-5
cdr3_aa: CASSAPADRGHGYTF

clone_size: -
j_call: TRBJ2-7
v_call: TRBV28
cdr3_aa: CASRLTSSYEQYF

clone_size: -
j_call: TRBJ1-2
v_call: TRBV28
cdr3_aa: CASTREGRGAQGYTF

clone_size: -
j_call: TRBJ1-1
v_call: TRBV29-1
cdr3_aa: CSVEDPFAGPAKAFF

clone_size: -
j_call: TRBJ2-7
v_call: TRBV5-6
cdr3_aa: CASSSDQDSRSYEQYF

clone_size: -
j_call: TRBJ1-2
v_call: TRBV19
cdr3_aa: CASSIPTGGSRGYTF

clone_size: few
j_call: TRBJ1-5
v_call: TRBV28
cdr3_aa: CASSSQGWQPQHF

clone_size: few
j_call: TRBJ1-2
v_call: TRBV18
cdr3_aa: CASSPRSGLGYTF

clone_size: -
j_call: TRBJ2-7
v_call: TRBV29-1
cdr3_aa: CSVEAGDSSYEQYF

clone_size: once
j_call: TRBJ1-5
v_call: TRBV2
cdr3_aa: CASSRSRGNGNQPQHF

clone_size: -
j_call: TRBJ2-7
v_call: TRBV19
cdr3_aa: CASSIALAGIAEQYF

clone_size: -
j_call: TRBJ1-2
v_call: TRBV27
cdr3_aa: CASSPKLPGTANYGYTF

clone_size: -
j_call: TRBJ1-1
v_call: TRBV5-1
cdr3_aa: CASDRTTRMIRVFRAEAFF

clone_size: -
j_call: TRBJ2-1
v_call: TRBV10-1
cdr3_aa: CASSLAGVSEQFF

clone_size: few
j_call: TRBJ2-3
v_call: TRBV28
cdr3_aa: CASSLLAGGPEDTDTQYF

clone_size: few
j_call: TRBJ2-2
v_call: TRBV9
cdr3_aa: CASRGQTSGELFF

clone_size: -
j_call: TRBJ2-7
v_call: TRBV10-3
cdr3_aa: CAISGGTEYEQYF

clone_size: few
j_call: TRBJ1-4
v_call: TRBV9
cdr3_aa: CASSVGGQPNEKLFF

clone_size: -
j_call: TRBJ1-1
v_call: TRBV15
cdr3_aa: CATSRHRELTEAFF

clone_size: few
j_call: TRBJ2-1
v_call: TRBV5-1
cdr3_aa: CASSTTTGGADNEQFF

clone_size: -
j_call: TRBJ2-7
v_call: TRBV5-1
cdr3_aa: CASSLGPTGQGSYEQYF

clone_size: few
j_call: TRBJ2-1
v_call: TRBV5-1
cdr3_aa: CASSLLSGSDEQFF

clone_size: -
j_call: TRBJ1-1
v_call: TRBV18
cdr3_aa: CASSPRGRGMNTEAFF

clone_size: -
j_call: TRBJ2-7
v_call: TRBV5-5
cdr3_aa: CASSLSLAGAYEQYF

clone_size: -
j_call: TRBJ1-1
v_call: TRBV29-1
cdr3_aa: CSVTGLMNTEAFF

clone_size: -
j_call: TRBJ2-7
v_call: TRBV11-1
cdr3_aa: CASSLADRSSYEQYF

clone_size: few
j_call: TRBJ2-5
v_call: TRBV5-6
cdr3_aa: CASSGWTGEETQYF

clone_size: -
j_call: TRBJ2-1
v_call: TRBV9
cdr3_aa: CASSVLGLAGGEQFF

clone_size: -
j_call: TRBJ1-4
v_call: TRBV6-6
cdr3_aa: CASTYRGGRGNEKLFF

clone_size: -
j_call: TRBJ2-1
v_call: TRBV4-1
cdr3_aa: CASRPGLAYYNEQFF

clone_size: -
j_call: TRBJ2-7
v_call: TRBV10-3
cdr3_aa: CAISGQGYEQYF